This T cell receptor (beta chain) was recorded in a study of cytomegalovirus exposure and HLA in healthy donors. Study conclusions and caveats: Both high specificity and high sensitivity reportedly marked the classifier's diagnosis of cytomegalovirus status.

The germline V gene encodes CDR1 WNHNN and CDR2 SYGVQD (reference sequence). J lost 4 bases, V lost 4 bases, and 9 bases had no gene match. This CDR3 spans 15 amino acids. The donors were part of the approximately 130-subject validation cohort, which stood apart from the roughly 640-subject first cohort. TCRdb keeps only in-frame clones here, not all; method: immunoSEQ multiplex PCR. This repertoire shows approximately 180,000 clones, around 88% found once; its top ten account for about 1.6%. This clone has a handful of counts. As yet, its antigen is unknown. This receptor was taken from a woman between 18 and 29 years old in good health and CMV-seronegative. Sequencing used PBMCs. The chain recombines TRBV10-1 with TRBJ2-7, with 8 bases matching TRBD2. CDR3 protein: CASSVSAGVRYEQYF. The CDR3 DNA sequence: TGCGCCAGCAGTGTTTCAGCGGGAGTTCGGTACGAGCAGTACTTC.